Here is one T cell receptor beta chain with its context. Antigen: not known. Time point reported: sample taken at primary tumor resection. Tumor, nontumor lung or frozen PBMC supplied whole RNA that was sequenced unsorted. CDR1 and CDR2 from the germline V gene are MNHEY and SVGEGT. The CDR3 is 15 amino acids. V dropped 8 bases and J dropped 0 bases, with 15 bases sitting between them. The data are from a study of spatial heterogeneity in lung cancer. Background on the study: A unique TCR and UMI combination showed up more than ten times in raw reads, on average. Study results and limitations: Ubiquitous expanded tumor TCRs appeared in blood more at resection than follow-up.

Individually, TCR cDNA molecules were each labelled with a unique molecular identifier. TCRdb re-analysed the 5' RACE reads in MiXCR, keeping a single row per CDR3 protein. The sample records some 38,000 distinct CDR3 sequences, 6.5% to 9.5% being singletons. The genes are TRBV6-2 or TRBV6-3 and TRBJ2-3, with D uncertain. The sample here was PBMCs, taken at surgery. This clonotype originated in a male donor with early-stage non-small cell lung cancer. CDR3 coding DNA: TGTGCCAGCCGTGAGGCACGGATTAGCACAGATACGCAGTATTTT. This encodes CASREARISTDTQYF.